This record covers a single TCR beta chain. The data belong to a study of T cell clones after liver transplantation. Produced via immunoSEQ multiplex PCR; TCRdb's table is partial and in-frame only. The sample lists some 60,000 clones; about two thirds were seen once. This CDR3 region has 15 residues. Germline CDR1 MNHEY, CDR2 SMNVEV (reference sequence). The V and J ends lost 8 bases and 4 bases respectively, with 17 bases between them. The clonotype originates from a human patient who received a liver transplant. The graft donor may account for some of the T cells. The chain has TRBV27 and TRBJ2-2, with D hard to call. The source was CD4+ T cells from blood, collected at the approximately 16-month timepoint. The CDR3 loop reads CASGTLMLGTGELFF. Here the CDR3 DNA reads TGTGCCAGCGGTACCCTTATGTTGGGCACCGGGGAGCTGTTTTTT.